A selection of T cell receptor beta chains follows, all from one sample in a study of monozygotic twins with inflammatory bowel disease. TCRdb reworked the 5' RACE reads into one entry per CDR3 protein, no DNA. This sample's clone table lists more than 120,000 distinct CDR3 sequences. The material sequenced was blood. The receptors were sampled from a human donor with ulcerative colitis or Crohn's disease, or a healthy co-twin of an affected twin (not recorded which). Both conserved end residues are part of each CDR3.

>TRBJ1-1|TRBV30
CAWIYSRSTEAFF
>TRBJ2-3|TRBV5-1
CASSLELAGGTDTQYF
>TRBJ1-4|TRBV12-3/TRBV12-4
CASSLGTGNSNEKLFF
>TRBJ1-1|TRBV27
CASSLLGRSTEAFF
>TRBJ1-5|TRBV3-1
CASSPGTGSNQPQHF
>TRBJ2-7|TRBV6-5
CASSYPGTEEQYF
>TRBJ1-1|TRBV5-1
CASSLEQGMNTEAFF
>TRBJ1-5|TRBV27
CASSFAFGPQHF
>TRBJ2-7|TRBV5-6
CASSLSTYEQYF
>TRBJ2-7|TRBV10-3
CATKEPLAGWLDEQYF
>TRBJ1-1|TRBV7-9
CASSLRDRGVTEAFF
>TRBJ1-6|TRBV29-1
CSVEDGQYNSPLHF
>TRBJ1-5|TRBV20-1
CSARKMTGASRDYSNQPQHF
>TRBJ1-1|TRBV19
CASSSPRTGGNTEAFF
>TRBJ1-2|TRBV9
CASTRGGMIYGYTF
>TRBJ2-3|TRBV5-1
CASRLGAGDTQYF
>TRBJ2-7|TRBV5-1
CASSLEATLGEQYF
>TRBJ1-5|TRBV19
CASRAGEGQPQHF
>TRBJ2-5|TRBV20-1
CSARWRDQGTQYF
>TRBJ2-7|TRBV20-1
CSAGFLTGPISYEQYF
>TRBJ2-1|TRBV6-4
CASSRRDGGNEQFF
>TRBJ1-1|TRBV5-1
CASSSGTGLTEAFF
>TRBJ2-3|TRBV7-9
CASSPPLAGGGWTQYF
>TRBJ2-1|TRBV7-2
CASSLGQGTEQFF
>TRBJ1-5|TRBV27
CASSFTGPSQPQHF
>TRBJ1-2|TRBV6-1
CASTHNPGHPNYGYTF
>TRBJ1-1|TRBV9
CASSPWEGSDTEAFF
>TRBJ2-7|TRBV6-1
CASSFGDPIYYEQYF
>TRBJ1-5|TRBV20-1
CSARQDFNQPQHF
>TRBJ2-7|TRBV19
CASSIERQGNLYEQYF
>TRBJ2-1|TRBV7-9
CASSFTSGPYNEQFF
>TRBJ1-3|TRBV29-1
CSAALWSTGNTIYF
>TRBJ1-4|TRBV19
CATNDRFDEKLFF
>TRBJ1-5|TRBV7-2
CASSLKGAGGNQPQHF
>TRBJ2-4|TRBV7-9
CASSLEPGTLPYF
>TRBJ2-4|TRBV5-5
CASSILAGYIQYF
>TRBJ2-1|TRBV11-3
CASSRTGTGDEQFF
>TRBJ1-6|TRBV2
CASSVSYNSPLHF
>TRBJ2-2|TRBV7-8
CASSLDRVPGELFF
>TRBJ2-1|TRBV24-1
CATSDPTGVSYNEQFF
>TRBJ1-5|TRBV5-4
CASSAGGSGQPQHF
>TRBJ1-6|TRBV5-1
CASSLDPGSSYNSPLHF
>TRBJ2-1|TRBV12-2
CASRSPRGPSYNEQFF
>TRBJ1-6|TRBV4-3
CASSQDMTGGMDSPLHF
>TRBJ2-3|TRBV18
CASSPTTSTDTQYF
>TRBJ1-4|TRBV2
CASISQLNEKLFF
>TRBJ1-5|TRBV15
CATQLQGDQPQHF
>TRBJ1-3|TRBV12-3/TRBV12-4
CASSLRDRSNTGNTIYF